These T cell receptor beta chains were read from a single sample in a study of a mutant IDH1 vaccine in newly diagnosed glioma. These TCRs' antigens remain unknown. Data came from immunoSEQ multiplex PCR; TCRdb stores just in-frame clones and leaves some out. The sample shows under 70,000 clones, around 81% of them seen only once. The sample was PBMCs, taken from a glioma patient whose treatment included an IDH1 peptide vaccine. The receptors were gathered from a young man with glioma. Both conserved end residues are part of each CDR3. The order of the fields is D gene, clone size, V gene, J gene, CDR3 DNA, CDR3 protein. D genes are given only for firm matches. Not all rows give a size; the values are once, few, many and, for expanded clones, a class.

>TRBD1|.|TRBV4-1|TRBJ1-6
TGCGCCAGCAGCCACGAACTCCGGGACAGGGGGCGGTTGTCACCCCTCCACTTT
CASSHELRDRGRLSPLHF
>.|.|TRBV6-5|TRBJ2-5
TGTGCCAGCAGTCCCAGCTTGAGGGGAGAGACCCAGTACTTC
CASSPSLRGETQYF
>.|few|TRBV10-2|TRBJ1-2
TGCGCCAGCAGCGCCGAACATCAAGCTAACTATGGCTACACCTTC
CASSAEHQANYGYTF
>.|.|TRBV21-1|TRBJ1-1
TGTGCCAGCAGCAAAACTCTAACGAACACTGAAGCTTTCTTT
CASSKTLTNTEAFF
>.|.|TRBV2|TRBJ2-5
TGTGCCAGCAGTGAACGCGCGTCAGGGCCCTACTTC
CASSERASGPYF
>.|.|TRBV18|TRBJ2-5
TGTGCCAGCTCACGAGGACCAGTTAGACAAGAGACCCAGTACTTC
CASSRGPVRQETQYF
>TRBD1|.|TRBV19|TRBJ1-4
TGTGCCAGTAGGGAGACGGGACAGCGGAATGAAAAACTGTTTTTT
CASRETGQRNEKLFF
>.|.|TRBV10-2|TRBJ1-1
TGCGCCAGCAGTGTCCAACCTGCCATGAACACTGAAGCTTTCTTT
CASSVQPAMNTEAFF
>TRBD2|.|TRBV7-2|TRBJ2-2
TGTGCCAGCAAAGGGGGACTAGCGCCTTACACCGGGGAGCTGTTTTTT
CASKGGLAPYTGELFF
>TRBD1|.|TRBV5-6|TRBJ1-1
TGTGCCAGCAGCTTGTCAGGGGGCGAGGTGTACACTGAAGCTTTCTTT
CASSLSGGEVYTEAFF
>TRBD1|.|TRBV6-4|TRBJ1-2
TGTGCCAGCAGGGGGACAGCATATGGCTACACCTTC
CASRGTAYGYTF
>.|once|TRBV28|TRBJ2-2
TGTGCCAGCAGTTTTTCGGGGGCCAACACCGGGGAGCTGTTTTTT
CASSFSGANTGELFF
>.|.|TRBV19|TRBJ1-2
TGTGCCAGTAGGACAGAAAGACCCTACTATGGCTACACCTTC
CASRTERPYYGYTF
>.|.|TRBV6-6|TRBJ2-3
TGTGCCACCCGAAGCGGTGGCGATACGCAGTATTTT
CATRSGGDTQYF
>.|.|TRBV2|TRBJ1-5
TGTGCCAGCAGTGGGACTAGGGATAGCAATCAGCCCCAGCATTTT
CASSGTRDSNQPQHF
>.|.|TRBV5-1|TRBJ2-2
TGCGCCAGCAGCTTGGTGGGGGGCACCGGGGAGCTGTTTTTT
CASSLVGGTGELFF
>.|.|TRBV6-5|TRBJ1-2
TGTGCCAGCAGCTCAGTTGGCTATGGCTACACCTTC
CASSSVGYGYTF
>.|.|TRBV11-2|TRBJ1-5
TGTGCCAGCAGCTTAGATTGGGACGGCAATCAGCCCCAGCATTTT
CASSLDWDGNQPQHF
>.|.|TRBV5-1|TRBJ2-7
TGCGCCAGCAGCTTGATGGGGGGGACACTTCTATACGAGCAGTACTTC
CASSLMGGTLLYEQYF
>.|.|TRBV5-6|TRBJ2-3
TGTGCCAGCAGCTTGGGGCCCCCCCCTAGCACAGATACGCAGTATTTT
CASSLGPPPSTDTQYF
>.|few|TRBV19|TRBJ1-2
TGTGCCAGTAGGGACCGGAGGGATAACTATGGCTACACCTTC
CASRDRRDNYGYTF
>TRBD1|once|TRBV19|TRBJ2-1
TGTGCCAGTAGTTGGACAGGGCTTTCCAATGAGCAGTTCTTC
CASSWTGLSNEQFF
>.|.|TRBV28|TRBJ2-7
TGTGCCAGCATCCCGGGACATAGGGCTTCCTACGAGCAGTACTTC
CASIPGHRASYEQYF
>TRBD2|.|TRBV7-6|TRBJ2-5
TGTGCCAGCAGCTACCCACCGGGGGGGTACCAAGAGACCCAGTACTTC
CASSYPPGGYQETQYF
>.|.|TRBV2|TRBJ1-5
TGTGCCAGCACACGAACGGGGGGGAGCAATCAGCCCCAGCATTTT
CASTRTGGSNQPQHF
>TRBD1|.|TRBV7-2|TRBJ1-4
TGTGCCAGCAGCTTTAAAGGACAGGGTGGCGAAAAACTGTTTTTT
CASSFKGQGGEKLFF
>TRBD1|.|TRBV13|TRBJ1-3
TGTGCCAGCAGCTATACGACAGGGGGTTGGAGTTCTGGAAACACCATATATTTT
CASSYTTGGWSSGNTIYF
>.|.|TRBV7-9|TRBJ1-4
TGTGCCAGCAGCTTAGGGTCCACAGGGAAGGGGGAAAAACTGTTTTTT
CASSLGSTGKGEKLFF
>.|few|TRBV5-5|TRBJ1-4
TGTGCCAGCAGCTTGGCGTGGGCAACTAATGAAAAACTGTTTTTT
CASSLAWATNEKLFF
>.|.|TRBV4-1|TRBJ2-4
TGCGCCAGCAGCCCCTCCCCGAGACAGAACAAAAACATTCAGTACTTC
CASSPSPRQNKNIQYF
>TRBD2|.|TRBV28|TRBJ2-6
TGTGCCAGCAGTTTCTTAGCGGGGGGACCCTCTGGGGCCAACGTCCTGACTTTC
CASSFLAGGPSGANVLTF
>TRBD2|.|TRBV5-1|TRBJ2-7
TGCGCCAGCAGCGGCGGGGGGTCTCTAGTCTACGAGCAGTACTTC
CASSGGGSLVYEQYF
>TRBD1|.|TRBV30|TRBJ2-5
TGTGCCTGGAGCCGGGACAGGGGGGGAGAGACCCAGTACTTC
CAWSRDRGGETQYF
>.|.|TRBV20-1|TRBJ1-1
TGCAGTGCTAGAGGTAACACTGAAGCTTTCTTT
CSARGNTEAFF
>.|.|TRBV4-1|TRBJ1-4
TGCGCCAGCAGCCTTTCGGGGGCGGGCGGTGAAAAACTGTTTTTT
CASSLSGAGGEKLFF
>TRBD2|.|TRBV15|TRBJ2-2
TGTGCCACCAGCAGTGGACTAGCGGGGAACACCGGGGAGCTGTTTTTT
CATSSGLAGNTGELFF
>TRBD2|.|TRBV7-9|TRBJ2-1
TGTGCCAGCAGCCTGACTAGCGGACCTTACAATGAGCAGTTCTTC
CASSLTSGPYNEQFF
>TRBD1|.|TRBV28|TRBJ2-7
TGTGCCAGCAGTCCCGCGGGACAGGGTTACTACGAGCAGTACTTC
CASSPAGQGYYEQYF
>.|few|TRBV5-4|TRBJ2-5
TGTGCCACCTGGGCCCAGGGGGAGACCCAGTACTTC
CATWAQGETQYF
>.|.|TRBV7-6|TRBJ1-4
TGTGCCAGCAGCTTAGCCATAGCAACTAATGAAAAACTGTTTTTT
CASSLAIATNEKLFF
>.|.|TRBV30|TRBJ1-2
TGTGCCTGGAGTAGCGGTAGGGCCCACACCCCCTCTAACTATGGCTACACCTTC
CAWSSGRAHTPSNYGYTF
>.|.|TRBV18|TRBJ1-5
TGTGCCAGCTCACCCCCAGGCGATCAGCCCCAGCATTTT
CASSPPGDQPQHF
>TRBD1|once|TRBV5-1|TRBJ2-1
TGCGCCAGCAGGCCCGGGACAGGAACATACAATGAGCAGTTCTTC
CASRPGTGTYNEQFF